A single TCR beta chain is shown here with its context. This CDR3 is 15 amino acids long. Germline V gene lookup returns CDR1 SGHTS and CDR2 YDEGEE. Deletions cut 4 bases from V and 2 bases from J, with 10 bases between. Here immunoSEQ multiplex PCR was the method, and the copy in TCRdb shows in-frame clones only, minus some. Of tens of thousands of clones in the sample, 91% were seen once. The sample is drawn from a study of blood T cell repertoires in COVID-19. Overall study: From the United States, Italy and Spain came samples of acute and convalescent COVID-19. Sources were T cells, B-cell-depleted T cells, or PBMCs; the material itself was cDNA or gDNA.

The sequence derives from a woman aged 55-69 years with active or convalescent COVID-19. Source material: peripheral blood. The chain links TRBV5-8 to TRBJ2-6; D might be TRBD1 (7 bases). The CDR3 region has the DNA TGTGCCAGCAGCCCCAGGGGGGCTGGGGCCAACGTCCTGACTTTC. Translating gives CASSPRGAGANVLTF.